This TCR beta chain stems from a study of pediatric ulcerative colitis. Study-level findings and limits: Acute severe colitis showed lower rectal diversity from clonal expansions.

Rectal tissue came from one to two pinch biopsies taken at colonoscopy. The CDR3 has 16 residues. This clone has only a few counts. Antigen unknown. Assay: immunoSEQ multiplex PCR; the TCRdb copy retains only in-frame clones and omits some. The repertoire has about 25,000 clones, more than 65% of them found once; the top ten carry around 7.8%. V gene TRBV1 combines with J gene TRBJ2-7; TRBD1, the table's D call, was not compared with the DNA. TRBV1 is shown as a pseudogene. The source of this sequence is a boy aged 10-17 years with severe ulcerative colitis. Sample: gut tissue. The CDR3 nucleotides are TGCACCAGCAGCCAAGGGAACAGGCTGAGCTCCTACGAGCAGTACTTC. It specifies CTSSQGNRLSSYEQYF.